The 29 T cell receptor beta chains in this list originate from one sample, sequenced in a study of cytomegalovirus exposure and HLA in healthy donors. Researchers ran the PCR with 60 Vbeta and 13 Jbeta primers. The repertoire was sequenced with immunoSEQ multiplex PCR; TCRdb's copy has only in-frame clones and lacks some. The data hold 150,000 to 200,000 clones, with roughly 74% observed a single time. Sequencing was carried out using PBMCs. The receptor source for this set is a woman between 40 and 55 years old in good health and CMV-seropositive.

The chain carries TRBV7-2 and TRBJ2-3, with a tentative D call TRBD1 (6 bases). Germline V lookup: CDR1 SGHTA, CDR2 FQGNSA. Deletions cut 5 bases from V and 3 bases from J, with 15 bases between. The CDR3 has 15 residues. The CDR3 protein is CASSARVGGTDTQYF. The DNA for the CDR3 is TGTGCCAGCAGCGCACGCGTAGGGGGTACAGATACGCAGTATTTT.

This sequence joins TRBV5-4 and TRBJ2-7; D unclear. CDR1 is SGHNT and CDR2 is YYREEE in the germline V gene (reference sequence). V was cut by 0 bases and J by 5 bases, with 6 bases left in between. The CDR3 has 12 residues. CDR3 sequence: CASSLVSNEQYF. As DNA, the CDR3 is TGTGCCAGCAGCTTGGTCAGTAACGAGCAGTACTTC.

This clone showed up just once. The rearrangement links TRBV9 to TRBJ1-5; TRBD1 aligns across 9 bases. Germline values: CDR1 SGDLS, CDR2 YYNGEE. The CDR3 extends over 14 amino acids. J was trimmed by 4 bases and V by 4 bases; bases with no gene match: 3. CDR3 residues: CASSSTGGNQPQHF. The CDR3 DNA is TGTGCCAGCAGCTCGACAGGGGGGAATCAGCCCCAGCATTTT.

The rearrangement joins TRBV11-2 to TRBJ2-5; perhaps TRBD1 as D (6 bases). Germline CDR1 and CDR2: SGHAT and FQNNGV. This CDR3 contains 13 residues. V dropped 6 bases and J dropped 5 bases, with 13 bases sitting between them. The CDR3 DNA reads as TGTGCCAGCAGGGTAGGGGGAGCGGAGACCCAGTACTTC. Protein sequence: CASRVGGAETQYF.

The chain is built from TRBV28 and TRBJ2-7; 13 positions agree with TRBD2. CDR1 and CDR2 (germline): MDHEN, SYDVKM. The CDR3 extends over 16 amino acids. Trimming removed 8 bases from V and 4 bases from J; junction bases left unmatched: 11. CDR3 DNA: TGTGCCAGCCGGGACAGGGGGGGACTAGCGGGATACGAGCAGTACTTC. Its translation: CASRDRGGLAGYEQYF. Combining the CDR3 with reference TRBV28 and TRBJ2-7 gives the whole variable domain DVKVTQSSRYLVKRTGEKVFLECVQDMDHENMFWYRQDPGLGLRLIYFSYDVKMKEKGDIPEGYSVSREKKERFSLILESASTNQTSMYLCASRDRGGLAGYEQYFGPGTRLTVT.

The chain is built from TRBV29-1 and TRBJ2-1; TRBD2 agrees at 14 bases. Germline V gene data show CDR1 as SQVTM and CDR2 as ANQGSEA. V gave up 7 bases and J gave up 9 bases; unmatched junction bases: 8. This CDR3 comprises 14 residues. CDR3 amino acids: CSASGLAGVGEQFF. CDR3 in DNA: TGCAGCGCATCGGGACTAGCGGGAGTCGGTGAGCAGTTCTTC.

The chain has TRBV19 and TRBJ2-7; a weak D match, TRBD1 (6 bases). Trimming left V 6 bases short and J 1 base short, with 10 bases between. Germline CDR1 is LNHDA and CDR2 is SQIVND (reference sequence). CDR3 length equals 13 residues. CDR3 DNA sequence: TGTGCCAGTAGGATAACAGGGTCCTACGAGCAGTACTTC. It translates to CASRITGSYEQYF.

This clone was seen a handful of times. This chain links TRBV14 with TRBJ1-1; the D is unclear. Trimming took off 6 bases at V and 0 bases at J, with 11 bases between the two ends. The CDR3 has 14 residues. Germline CDR1 SGHDN, CDR2 FVKESK. The chain's CDR3 is CASRNSIMNTEAFF. The CDR3 DNA is TGTGCCAGCAGGAACAGTATAATGAACACTGAAGCTTTCTTT.

The chain combines TRBV15 with TRBJ2-7, with a tentative D call TRBD1 (5 bases). Trimming cost V 1 base and J 2 bases, with 9 bases left between them. This CDR3 region has 14 residues. Germline V CDR1 and CDR2: LNHNV, YYDKDF (reference sequence). The CDR3 DNA reads TGTGCCACCAGCAGAGCAGGGCAGGCCTACGAGCAGTACTTC. Amino acid sequence: CATSRAGQAYEQYF. Supplemented by reference TRBV15 and TRBJ2-7, the full variable domain reads DAMVIQNPRYQVTQFGKPVTLSCSQTLNHNVMYWYQQKSSQAPKLLFHYYDKDFNNEADTPDNFQSRRPNTSFCFLDIRSPGLGDTAMYLCATSRAGQAYEQYFGPGTRLTVT.

The chain employs TRBV5-8 and TRBJ2-3, with TRBD1 matching over 12 bases. The V gene end was trimmed by 1 base and the J gene end by 2 bases; junction bases not matched to a gene: 2. Germline V gene lookup returns CDR1 SGHTS and CDR2 YDEGEE. This CDR3 is built from 16 residues. In DNA form, the CDR3 reads TGTGCCAGCAGCTTGCGGGGACAGGGGGCCACAGATACGCAGTATTTT. Its translation: CASSLRGQGATDTQYF.

The chain couples TRBV4-2 to TRBJ1-2; D gene ambiguous. CDR1 LGHNA and CDR2 YNFKEQ come from the germline V gene. CDR3 length equals 14 residues. V was clipped by 0 bases and J by 8 bases, with 13 bases between them. CDR3 nucleotides: TGTGCCAGCAGCCAAGATACCGACACTCGCGGCTACACCTTC. Amino acid sequence: CASSQDTDTRGYTF.

This chain connects TRBV5-4 to TRBJ1-4, with 7 bases matching TRBD1. V was clipped by 0 bases and J by 5 bases; unmatched bases: 4. The CDR3 spans 15 residues. Per germline, CDR1 SGHNT and CDR2 YYREEE (reference sequence). This CDR3 reads CASSLVGTANEKLFF. The CDR3 region has the DNA TGTGCCAGCAGCTTGGTCGGGACAGCGAATGAAAAACTGTTTTTT.

The chain recombines TRBV9 with TRBJ2-1, with D perhaps matching TRBD1 or TRBD2 (6 bases each). The V gene lost 4 bases and the J gene lost 2 bases, with 13 bases spanning the gap. This CDR3 has 15 amino acids. CDR1 is SGDLS, CDR2 YYNGEE, per germline. This chain's CDR3 is CASSLGGLTYNEQFF. The CDR3 DNA follows: TGTGCCAGCAGCTTAGGGGGGCTCACCTACAATGAGCAGTTCTTC.

This rearrangement joins TRBV18 to TRBJ2-3; a weak D match, TRBD1 (7 bases). The germline V gene has CDR1 KGHSH and CDR2 LQKENI. The germline V and J ends were trimmed by 3 bases and 6 bases, with 16 bases remaining between them. The CDR3 is 15 residues long. The CDR3 DNA is TGTGCCAGCTCACCCCAGGGGGGAGCCCCGGATACGCAGTATTTT. It is translated as CASSPQGGAPDTQYF. Supplemented by reference TRBV18 and TRBJ2-3, the full variable domain reads NAGVMQNPRHLVRRRGQEARLRCSPMKGHSHVYWYRQLPEEGLKFMVYLQKENIIDESGMPKERFSAEFPKEGPSILRIQQVVRGDSAAYFCASSPQGGAPDTQYFGPGTRLTVL.

This clone was found a few times. The chain has TRBV7-8 and TRBJ1-2; D is possibly TRBD1 (6 bases). CDR3 length: 14 residues. Germline V lookup: CDR1 SGHVS, CDR2 FQNEAQ. Trimming took 6 bases from V and 2 from J, leaving 13 bases between them. DNA of the CDR3: TGTGCCAGCAGTCCCACAGGGAGCAACTATGGCTACACCTTC. Amino acid sequence: CASSPTGSNYGYTF.

This clone was seen a few times. The gene calls are TRBV5-6 and TRBJ2-7; the match to TRBD2 covers 8 bases. J lost 3 bases, V lost 0 bases, and 8 bases had no gene match. This CDR3 comprises 16 residues. CDR1 is SGHDT and CDR2 is YYEEEE in the germline V gene. This chain's CDR3 is CASSLDLAGDRYEQYF. The CDR3 DNA is TGTGCCAGCAGCTTGGACCTAGCGGGCGACCGCTACGAGCAGTACTTC.

The chain carries TRBV28 and TRBJ1-4; D is possibly TRBD1 (5 bases). Germline assignment: CDR1 MDHEN and CDR2 SYDVKM. V lost 5 bases to trimming and J lost 0 bases, with 13 bases between them. CDR3 size: 16 residues. The CDR3 DNA sequence: TGTGCCAGCAGTACTCAGGGATCCGCAACTAATGAAAAACTGTTTTTT. Translated, it gives CASSTQGSATNEKLFF. The entire variable domain, with the rest obtained from reference TRBV28 and TRBJ1-4, is as follows: DVKVTQSSRYLVKRTGEKVFLECVQDMDHENMFWYRQDPGLGLRLIYFSYDVKMKEKGDIPEGYSVSREKKERFSLILESASTNQTSMYLCASSTQGSATNEKLFFGSGTQLSVL.

V and J are TRBV27 and TRBJ2-1; D is perhaps TRBD2 (5 bases). This CDR3 is 12 amino acids long. Germline lookup yields CDR1 MNHEY and CDR2 SMNVEV (reference sequence). Trimming cost V 6 bases and J 13 bases, with 16 bases left between them. CDR3 nucleotides: TGTGCCAGCAGAAACTCACCGGGAAAACAGTTCTTC. Its translation: CASRNSPGKQFF.

The chain links TRBV19 to TRBJ2-5; maybe TRBD2 (6 bases). Germline assignment: CDR1 LNHDA and CDR2 SQIVND (reference sequence). Trimming stripped 3 bases from V and 5 bases from J, with 16 bases between. This CDR3 contains 15 residues. DNA of the CDR3: TGTGCCAGTAGTATTGCACACTCCCGGGAGGAGACCCAGTACTTC. As protein: CASSIAHSREETQYF.

The V call is TRBV7-9, the J call TRBJ2-7; tentatively, D is TRBD2 (5 bases). Trimming took 3 bases from V and 7 from J, leaving 13 bases between them. CDR1 is SEHNR, CDR2 FQNEAQ, per germline (reference sequence). CDR3 size: 13 residues. This CDR3 reads CASSFGVPGEQYF. DNA of the CDR3: TGTGCCAGCAGCTTCGGGGTCCCGGGGGAGCAGTACTTC.

V is TRBV7-2 and J is TRBJ2-7; 7 bases are shared with TRBD2. Unmatched junction bases numbered 13, after V lost 5 bases and J lost 9 bases. Per the germline V gene, CDR1 is SGHTA and CDR2 is FQGNSA. The CDR3 spans 14 residues. CDR3 sequence (DNA): TGTGCCAGCAGCCTAAGGACTAGACCGCCTGGGCAGTACTTC. Amino acids: CASSLRTRPPGQYF. The variable domain in full, completed from reference TRBV7-2 and TRBJ2-7, reads GAGVSQSPSNKVTEKGKDVELRCDPISGHTALYWYRQSLGQGLEFLIYFQGNSAPDKSGLPSDRFSAERTGGSVSTLTIQRTQQEDSAVYLCASSLRTRPPGQYFGPGTRLTVT.

The rearrangement uses TRBV7-9 and TRBJ1-2; 9 bases align to TRBD1. J gave up 8 bases and V 8 bases, and 24 bases lay outside the gene matches. Germline CDR1 reads SEHNR; CDR2 reads FQNEAQ (reference sequence). The CDR3 loop spans 18 amino acids. The CDR3 is CASEWVAGQGASRLGYTF. In DNA form, the CDR3 reads TGTGCCAGCGAGTGGGTTGCGGGACAGGGAGCGTCACGGCTGGGCTACACCTTC.

The chain has TRBV5-1 and TRBJ1-5; weak D call: TRBD1 (6 bases). V lost 4 bases to trimming and J lost 5 bases, with 16 bases between them. Germline V gene sequence: CDR1 SGHRS, CDR2 YFSETQ. The CDR3 has 15 amino acids. The DNA for the CDR3 is TGCGCCAGCAGCCCCCGCGGGGGCGGCGATCAGCCCCAGCATTTT. It encodes CASSPRGGGDQPQHF.

CDR3 residues: CASSLAMAEAFF. The CDR3 DNA follows: TGTGCCAGCAGTCTGGCAATGGCTGAAGCTTTCTTT. The chain employs TRBV28 and TRBJ1-1; D gene ambiguous. V lost 5 bases to trimming and J lost 6 bases, with 10 bases between them. This CDR3 comprises 12 residues. Germline CDR1 is MDHEN and CDR2 is SYDVKM.

In its sample, this clone was seen once. In the same sample, other DNA sequences code for this CDR3. The chain carries TRBV28 and TRBJ1-5; a weak D match, TRBD1 (5 bases). Trimming took 8 bases from V and 4 from J, leaving 12 bases between them. This CDR3 contains 13 residues. The germline gives CDR1 MDHEN, CDR2 SYDVKM. In DNA form, the CDR3 reads TGTGCCAGCCTCGGACAAGGAAATCAGCCCCAGCATTTT. This codes for CASLGQGNQPQHF.

Note on this clone: Within the sample, other DNA sequences also encode this same CDR3. V and J are TRBV7-9 and TRBJ1-1, with TRBD1 identical over 7 bases. This CDR3 spans 14 amino acids. Losses at the gene ends were 3 bases for V and 1 base for J; bases not matched to a gene: 2. Per the germline V gene, CDR1 is SEHNR and CDR2 is FQNEAQ (reference sequence). CDR3 nucleotides: TGTGCCAGCAGCTTGCAGGGGGGGAACACTGAAGCTTTCTTT. It specifies CASSLQGGNTEAFF.

This clone was observed a handful of times. The V call is TRBV4-1, the J call TRBJ2-7, with D perhaps TRBD1 (6 bases). This CDR3 region has 18 residues. V shed 1 base and J shed 5 bases, with 24 bases lying between them. Germline CDR1 reads MGHRA; CDR2 reads YSYEKL. CDR3 DNA sequence: TGCGCCAGCAGCCAAGGAGGGGGTCACCCCTCCGTGGCGGACGAGCAGTACTTC. Protein sequence: CASSQGGGHPSVADEQYF.

V is TRBV4-3 and J is TRBJ1-2; maybe TRBD1 (5 bases). The CDR3 consists of 19 residues. The V gene lost 0 bases and the J gene lost 0 bases, with 20 bases spanning the gap. From germline, CDR1 is LGHNA and CDR2 YSLEER. This CDR3 reads CASSQDGSAREWTNYGYTF. The CDR3 DNA reads as TGCGCCAGCAGCCAAGATGGTTCGGCCAGGGAATGGACTAACTATGGCTACACCTTC.

This chain joins TRBV2 and TRBJ1-1, with TRBD1 matching over 12 bases. In germline, CDR1 is SNHLY, CDR2 FYNNEI. The J segment lost 3 bases and the V segment lost 6 bases, leaving 2 bases of the junction unmatched. CDR3 length equals 14 residues. Here the CDR3 DNA reads TGTGCCAGCAGGGGACAGGGGGCCGACACTGAAGCTTTCTTT. Its translation: CASRGQGADTEAFF.